This T cell receptor (beta chain) was captured by sequencing in a study of T cell changes during pregnancy in multiple sclerosis. This CDR3 region has 13 residues. V lost 6 bases to trimming and J lost 3 bases; unmatched junction nucleotides: 0. Germline-derived CDR1 and CDR2 are ENHRY and SYGVKD. Sequenced by immunoSEQ multiplex PCR; TCRdb stores in-frame clones only, minus some. The sample lists approximately 100,000 clones, about nine tenths occurring once. The receptor's source is a female donor with multiple sclerosis, enrolled in a pregnancy study. The sample in question was peripheral blood, obtained after pregnancy. The V and J genes are TRBV10-3 and TRBJ2-7, with TRBD2 identical over 12 bases. The CDR3 loop reads CAIRGLAGYEQYF. The CDR3 nucleotides read TGTGCCATCAGGGGACTAGCGGGCTACGAGCAGTACTTC.